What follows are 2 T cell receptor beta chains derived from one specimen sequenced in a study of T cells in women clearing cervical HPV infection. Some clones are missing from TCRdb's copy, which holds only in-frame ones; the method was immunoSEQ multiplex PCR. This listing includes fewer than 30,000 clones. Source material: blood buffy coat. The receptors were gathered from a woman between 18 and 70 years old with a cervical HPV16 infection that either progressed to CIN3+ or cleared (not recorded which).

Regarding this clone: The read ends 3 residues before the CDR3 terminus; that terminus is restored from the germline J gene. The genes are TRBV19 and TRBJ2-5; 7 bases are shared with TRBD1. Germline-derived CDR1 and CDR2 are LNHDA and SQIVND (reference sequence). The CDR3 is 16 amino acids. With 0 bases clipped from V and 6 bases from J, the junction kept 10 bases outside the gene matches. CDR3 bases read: TGTGCCAGTAGTATAGACAGGGGGAGAGGGGTTCAGACC. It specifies CASSIDRGRGVQT. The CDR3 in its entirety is CASSIDRGRGVQTQYF.

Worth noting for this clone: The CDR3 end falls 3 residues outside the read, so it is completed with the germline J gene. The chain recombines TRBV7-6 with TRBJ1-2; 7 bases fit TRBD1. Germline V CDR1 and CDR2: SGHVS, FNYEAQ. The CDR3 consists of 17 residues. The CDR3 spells CASSSFQGSGRGNDYTF. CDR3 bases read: TGTGCCAGCAGCTCCTTTCAGGGAAGCGGCAGGGGGAATGAC.